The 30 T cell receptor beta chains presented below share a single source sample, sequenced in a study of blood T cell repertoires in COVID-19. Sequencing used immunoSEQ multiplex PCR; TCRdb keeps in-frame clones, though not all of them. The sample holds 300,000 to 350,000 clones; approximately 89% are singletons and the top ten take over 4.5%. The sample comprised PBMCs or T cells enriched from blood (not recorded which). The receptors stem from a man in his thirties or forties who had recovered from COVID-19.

In DNA form, the CDR3 reads TGTGCCAGCAGCCCCGACAGGGCTCACGAGCAGTACTTC. Translated, it gives CASSPDRAHEQYF. The chain employs TRBV6-6 and TRBJ2-7; 7 bases map to TRBD1. The CDR3 spans 13 residues. Trimming removed 6 bases from V and 5 bases from J; junction bases left unmatched: 7. CDR1 and CDR2 (germline): MNHNY, SVGAGI (reference sequence).

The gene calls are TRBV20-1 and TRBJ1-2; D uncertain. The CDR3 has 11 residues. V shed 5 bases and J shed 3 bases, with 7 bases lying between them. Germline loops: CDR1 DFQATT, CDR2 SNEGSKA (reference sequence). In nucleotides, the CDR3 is TGCAGTGCTGTCCGGGACTATGGCTACACCTTC. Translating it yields CSAVRDYGYTF.

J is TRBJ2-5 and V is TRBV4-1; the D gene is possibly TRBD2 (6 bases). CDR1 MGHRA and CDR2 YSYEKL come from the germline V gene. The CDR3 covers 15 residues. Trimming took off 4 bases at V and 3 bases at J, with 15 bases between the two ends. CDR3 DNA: TGCGCCAGCAGCCCCCCTCCGGGGGAGGAAGAGACCCAGTACTTC. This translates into CASSPPPGEEETQYF.

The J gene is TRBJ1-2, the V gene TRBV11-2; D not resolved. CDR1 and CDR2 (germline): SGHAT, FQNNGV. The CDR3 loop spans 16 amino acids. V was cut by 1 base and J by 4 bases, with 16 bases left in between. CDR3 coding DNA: TGTGCCAGCAGCTTAGTGTGGAGCGTTTTTTTCTATGGCTACACCTTC. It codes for CASSLVWSVFFYGYTF. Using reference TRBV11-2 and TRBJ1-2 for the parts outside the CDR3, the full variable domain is EAGVAQSPRYKIIEKRQSVAFWCNPISGHATLYWYQQILGQGPKLLIQFQNNGVVDDSQLPKDRFSAERLKGVDSTLKIQPAKLEDSAVYLCASSLVWSVFFYGYTFGSGTRLTVV.

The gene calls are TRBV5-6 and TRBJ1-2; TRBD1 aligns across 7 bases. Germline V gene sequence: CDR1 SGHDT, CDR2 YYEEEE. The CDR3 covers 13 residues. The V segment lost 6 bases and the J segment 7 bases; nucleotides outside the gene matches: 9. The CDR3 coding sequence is TGTGCCAGCATGACAGGGTCCTCTCTTGGCTACACCTTC. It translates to CASMTGSSLGYTF.

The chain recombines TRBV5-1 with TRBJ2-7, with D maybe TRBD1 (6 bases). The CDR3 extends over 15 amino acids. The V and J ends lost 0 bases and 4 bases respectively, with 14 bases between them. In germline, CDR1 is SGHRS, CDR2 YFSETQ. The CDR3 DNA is TGCGCCAGCAGCTTGGGAAGCTCAGGGGTGTACGAGCAGTACTTC. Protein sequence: CASSLGSSGVYEQYF.

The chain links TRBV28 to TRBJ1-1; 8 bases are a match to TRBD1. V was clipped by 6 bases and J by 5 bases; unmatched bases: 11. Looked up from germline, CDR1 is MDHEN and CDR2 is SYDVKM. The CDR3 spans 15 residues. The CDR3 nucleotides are TGTGCCAGCAGAAACGGACAGGGATGGGGGACTGAAGCTTTCTTT. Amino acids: CASRNGQGWGTEAFF. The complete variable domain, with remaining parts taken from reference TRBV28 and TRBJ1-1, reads DVKVTQSSRYLVKRTGEKVFLECVQDMDHENMFWYRQDPGLGLRLIYFSYDVKMKEKGDIPEGYSVSREKKERFSLILESASTNQTSMYLCASRNGQGWGTEAFFGQGTRLTVV.

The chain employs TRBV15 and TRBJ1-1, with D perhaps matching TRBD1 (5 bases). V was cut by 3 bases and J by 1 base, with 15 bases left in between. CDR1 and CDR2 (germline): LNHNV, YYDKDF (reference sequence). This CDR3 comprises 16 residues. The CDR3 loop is CATSSDWTYRNTEAFF. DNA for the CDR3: TGTGCCACCAGCAGTGACTGGACATATCGGAACACTGAAGCTTTCTTT.

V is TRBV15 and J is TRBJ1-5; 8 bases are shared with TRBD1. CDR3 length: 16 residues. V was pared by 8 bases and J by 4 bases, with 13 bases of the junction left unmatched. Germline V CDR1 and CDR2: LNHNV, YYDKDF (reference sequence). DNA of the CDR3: TGTGCCACCGAACCCGGACAGGGAATAAAGAATCAGCCCCAGCATTTT. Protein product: CATEPGQGIKNQPQHF.

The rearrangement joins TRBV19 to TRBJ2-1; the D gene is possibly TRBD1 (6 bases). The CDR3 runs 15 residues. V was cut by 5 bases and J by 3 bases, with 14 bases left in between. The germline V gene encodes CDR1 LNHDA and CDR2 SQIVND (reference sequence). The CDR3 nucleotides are TGTGCCAGTAGTCAACTCAGGACAGACTACAATGAGCAGTTCTTC. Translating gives CASSQLRTDYNEQFF. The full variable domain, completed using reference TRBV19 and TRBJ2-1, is DGGITQSPKYLFRKEGQNVTLSCEQNLNHDAMYWYRQDPGQGLRLIYYSQIVNDFQKGDIAEGYSVSREKKESFPLTVTSAQKNPTAFYLCASSQLRTDYNEQFFGPGTRLTVL.

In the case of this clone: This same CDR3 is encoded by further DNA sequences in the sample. Here the CDR3 DNA reads TGTGCCAGCAGCCTTCAAGAGACCCAGTACTTC. This translates into CASSLQETQYF. This chain uses TRBV5-6 with TRBJ2-5; no definite D call. The CDR3 is 11 residues long. CDR1 SGHDT and CDR2 YYEEEE come from the germline V gene. V lost 4 bases, J lost 2 bases, and 3 bases lay in between.

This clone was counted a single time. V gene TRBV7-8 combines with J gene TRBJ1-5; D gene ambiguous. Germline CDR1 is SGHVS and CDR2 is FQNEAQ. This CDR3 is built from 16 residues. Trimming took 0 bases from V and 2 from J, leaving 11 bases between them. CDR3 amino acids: CASSLASMMGNQPQHF. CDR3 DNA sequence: TGTGCCAGCAGCTTAGCTAGTATGATGGGCAATCAGCCCCAGCATTTT.

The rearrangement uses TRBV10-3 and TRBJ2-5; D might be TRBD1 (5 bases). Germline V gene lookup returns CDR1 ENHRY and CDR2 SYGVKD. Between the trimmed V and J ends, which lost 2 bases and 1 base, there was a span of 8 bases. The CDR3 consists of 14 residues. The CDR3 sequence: CAISEGHLQETQYF. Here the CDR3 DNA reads TGTGCCATCAGTGAGGGACACCTCCAAGAGACCCAGTACTTC.

CDR3 sequence (DNA): TGTGCCAGCGCACAGGGCAATCAGCCCCAGCATTTT. Translated, it gives CASAQGNQPQHF. V gene TRBV2 combines with J gene TRBJ1-5; tentatively, D is TRBD1 (5 bases). This CDR3 has 12 residues. Trimming stripped 8 bases from V and 2 bases from J, with 7 bases between. Germline V gene lookup returns CDR1 SNHLY and CDR2 FYNNEI.

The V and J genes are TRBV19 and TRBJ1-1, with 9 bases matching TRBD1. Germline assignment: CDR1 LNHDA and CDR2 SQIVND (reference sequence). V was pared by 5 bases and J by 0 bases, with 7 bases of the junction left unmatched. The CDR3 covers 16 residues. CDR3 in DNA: TGTGCCAGTAGTCCAGGGACAGGGTTAATGAACACTGAAGCTTTCTTT. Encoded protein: CASSPGTGLMNTEAFF.

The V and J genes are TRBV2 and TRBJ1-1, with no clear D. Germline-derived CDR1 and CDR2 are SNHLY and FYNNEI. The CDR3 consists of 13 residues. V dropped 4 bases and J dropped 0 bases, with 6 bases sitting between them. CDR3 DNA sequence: TGTGCCAGCAGTGTGGGCCTGAACACTGAAGCTTTCTTT. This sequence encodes CASSVGLNTEAFF. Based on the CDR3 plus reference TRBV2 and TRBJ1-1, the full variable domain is EPEVTQTPSHQVTQMGQEVILRCVPISNHLYFYWYRQILGQKVEFLVSFYNNEISEKSEIFDDQFSVERPDGSNFTLKIRSTKLEDSAMYFCASSVGLNTEAFFGQGTRLTVV.

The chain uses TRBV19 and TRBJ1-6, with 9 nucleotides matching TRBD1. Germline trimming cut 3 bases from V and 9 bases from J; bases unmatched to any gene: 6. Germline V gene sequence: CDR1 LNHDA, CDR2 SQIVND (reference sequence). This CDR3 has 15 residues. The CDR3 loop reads CASSIWGQGVSPLHF. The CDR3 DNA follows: TGTGCCAGTAGTATCTGGGGACAGGGCGTTTCACCCCTCCACTTT. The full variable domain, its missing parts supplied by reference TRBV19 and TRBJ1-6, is DGGITQSPKYLFRKEGQNVTLSCEQNLNHDAMYWYRQDPGQGLRLIYYSQIVNDFQKGDIAEGYSVSREKKESFPLTVTSAQKNPTAFYLCASSIWGQGVSPLHFGNGTRLTVT.

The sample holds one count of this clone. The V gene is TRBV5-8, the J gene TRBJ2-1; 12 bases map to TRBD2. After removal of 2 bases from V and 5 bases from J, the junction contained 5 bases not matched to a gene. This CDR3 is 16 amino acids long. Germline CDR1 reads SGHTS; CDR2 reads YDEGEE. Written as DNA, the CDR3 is TGTGCCAGCAGCTTCTCAGGACTAGCGGGGCACAATGAGCAGTTCTTC. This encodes CASSFSGLAGHNEQFF.

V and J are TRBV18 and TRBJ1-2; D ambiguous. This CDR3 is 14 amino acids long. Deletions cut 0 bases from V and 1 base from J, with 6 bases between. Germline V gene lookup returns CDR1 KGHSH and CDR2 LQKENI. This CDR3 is CASSPPTDNYGYTF. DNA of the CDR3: TGTGCCAGCTCACCACCAACAGATAACTATGGCTACACCTTC.

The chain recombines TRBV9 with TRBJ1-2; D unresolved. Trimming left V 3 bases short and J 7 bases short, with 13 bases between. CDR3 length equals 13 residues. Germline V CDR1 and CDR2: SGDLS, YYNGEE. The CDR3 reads CASSEATTGGYTF. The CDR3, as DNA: TGTGCCAGCAGCGAGGCCACTACTGGTGGCTACACCTTC. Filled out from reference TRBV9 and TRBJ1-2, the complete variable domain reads DSGVTQTPKHLITATGQRVTLRCSPRSGDLSVYWYQQSLDQGLQFLIQYYNGEERAKGNILERFSAQQFPDLHSELNLSSLELGDSALYFCASSEATTGGYTFGSGTRLTVV.

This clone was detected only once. CDR3 nucleotide sequence: TGCGCCAGCAGCCAAGAGGGGCTTTTCGTGCCCCGCCGGACAGATACGCAGTATTTT. It codes for CASSQEGLFVPRRTDTQYF. This chain connects TRBV4-1 to TRBJ2-3; D is perhaps TRBD1 (5 bases). This CDR3 is built from 19 residues. V shed 0 bases and J shed 3 bases, with 22 bases lying between them. Germline V gene sequence: CDR1 MGHRA, CDR2 YSYEKL.

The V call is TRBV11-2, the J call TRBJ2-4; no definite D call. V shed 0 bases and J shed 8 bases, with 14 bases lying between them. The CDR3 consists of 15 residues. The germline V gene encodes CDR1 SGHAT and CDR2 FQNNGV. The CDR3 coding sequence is TGTGCCAGCAGCTTAGATGCCCCTACCTTTGACATTCAGTACTTC. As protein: CASSLDAPTFDIQYF. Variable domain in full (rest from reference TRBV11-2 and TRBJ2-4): EAGVAQSPRYKIIEKRQSVAFWCNPISGHATLYWYQQILGQGPKLLIQFQNNGVVDDSQLPKDRFSAERLKGVDSTLKIQPAKLEDSAVYLCASSLDAPTFDIQYFGAGTRLSVL.

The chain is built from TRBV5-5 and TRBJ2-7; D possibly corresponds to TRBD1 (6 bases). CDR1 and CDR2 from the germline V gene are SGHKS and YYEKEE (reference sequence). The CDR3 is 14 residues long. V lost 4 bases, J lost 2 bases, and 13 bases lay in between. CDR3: CASSLGQTAYEQYF. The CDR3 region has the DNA TGTGCCAGCAGCCTAGGACAGACCGCCTACGAGCAGTACTTC. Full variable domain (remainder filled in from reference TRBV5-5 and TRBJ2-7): DAGVTQSPTHLIKTRGQQVTLRCSPISGHKSVSWYQQVLGQGPQFIFQYYEKEERGRGNFPDRFSARQFPNYSSELNVNALLLGDSALYLCASSLGQTAYEQYFGPGTRLTVT.

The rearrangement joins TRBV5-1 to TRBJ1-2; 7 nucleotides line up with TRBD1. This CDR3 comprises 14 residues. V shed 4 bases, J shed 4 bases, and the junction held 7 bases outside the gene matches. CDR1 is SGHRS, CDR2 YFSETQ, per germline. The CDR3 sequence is CASSLDRASYGYTF. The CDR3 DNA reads TGCGCCAGCAGCCTAGACAGGGCTAGCTATGGCTACACCTTC. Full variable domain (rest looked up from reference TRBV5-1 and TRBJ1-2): KAGVTQTPRYLIKTRGQQVTLSCSPISGHRSVSWYQQTPGQGLQFLFEYFSETQRNKGNFPGRFSGRQFSNSRSEMNVSTLELGDSALYLCASSLDRASYGYTFGSGTRLTVV.

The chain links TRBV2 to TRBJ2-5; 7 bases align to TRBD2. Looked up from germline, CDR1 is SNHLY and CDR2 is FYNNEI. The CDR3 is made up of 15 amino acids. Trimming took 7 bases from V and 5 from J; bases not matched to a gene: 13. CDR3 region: CASIQFGQGGETQYF. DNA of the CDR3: TGTGCCAGCATCCAATTCGGGCAGGGAGGGGAGACCCAGTACTTC.

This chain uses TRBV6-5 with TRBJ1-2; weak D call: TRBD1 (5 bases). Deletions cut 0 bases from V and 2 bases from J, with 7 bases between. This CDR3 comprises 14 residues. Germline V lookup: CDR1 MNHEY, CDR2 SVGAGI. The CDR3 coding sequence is TGTGCCAGCAGTTACTCCCAGGGAAACTATGGCTACACCTTC. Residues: CASSYSQGNYGYTF.

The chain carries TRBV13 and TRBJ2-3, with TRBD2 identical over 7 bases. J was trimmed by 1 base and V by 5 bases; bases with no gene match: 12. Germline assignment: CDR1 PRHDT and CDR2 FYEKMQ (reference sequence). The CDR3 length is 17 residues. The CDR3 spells CASSQGGRGFGTDTQYF. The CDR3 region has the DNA TGTGCCAGCAGCCAAGGCGGGCGGGGGTTTGGCACAGATACGCAGTATTTT.

The CDR3 nucleotides read TGTGCCAGCAGTTACTGGACAGGGGGCACTGAAGCTTTCTTT. Translating it yields CASSYWTGGTEAFF. The chain is built from TRBV6-5 and TRBJ1-1, with 10 bases lining up with TRBD1. The germline gives CDR1 MNHEY, CDR2 SVGAGI. The CDR3 contains 14 residues. After removal of 1 base from V and 4 bases from J, the junction contained 0 bases not matched to a gene.

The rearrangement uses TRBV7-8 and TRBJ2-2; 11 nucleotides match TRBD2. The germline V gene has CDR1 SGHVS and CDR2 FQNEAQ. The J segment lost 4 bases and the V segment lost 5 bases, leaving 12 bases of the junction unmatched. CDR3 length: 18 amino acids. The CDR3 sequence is CASSPGLAGPAGTGELFF. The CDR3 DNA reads TGTGCCAGCAGCCCTGGACTAGCGGGTCCCGCGGGCACCGGGGAGCTGTTTTTT.

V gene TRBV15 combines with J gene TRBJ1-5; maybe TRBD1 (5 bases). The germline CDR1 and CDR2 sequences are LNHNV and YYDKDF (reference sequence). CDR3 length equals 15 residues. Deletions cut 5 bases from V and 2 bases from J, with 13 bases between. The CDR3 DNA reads TGTGCCACCAGCGTTGTCAGGGATGGCAATCAGCCCCAGCATTTT. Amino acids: CATSVVRDGNQPQHF.